This record concerns one TCR beta chain sequence. The target of this receptor is not known. Base qualities are not recorded, but no much larger clone differs from it by a single base. The data were obtained in a study of lymphopenia after photon versus proton radiotherapy (dated by TCRdb to about 2019). For the study in its entirety: Photon and proton radiation therapy were compared by the study for their immunological effects in patients with gastrointestinal tumors who developed high-grade lymphopenia. The roughly 20 patients in the cohort had gastrointestinal tumors, were treated with either photon or proton therapy, and subsequently developed lymphopenia. The study aimed to characterize how the two radiation modalities differ in their impact on the immune system. Study-wide findings and limitations: Relative stability during treatment was observed in proton-treated patients, whereas loss of naive T cells and TCR diversity and gain of effector/memory populations were observed in photon-treated patients. Once the lymphocyte count had reached its nadir, the repertoires of photon-treated patients showed oligoclonal expansion, particularly of CD8+ Temra cells, and this expansion drove the decline in diversity. The survival association was assessed only in patients who died, and the authors presented better survival with proton therapy as a possibility rather than a demonstrated result. Among patients across the cohort who died, overall survival time showed an inverse correlation with a larger post-nadir drop in TCR diversity.

Looking up the germline V gene (reference sequence) yields CDR1 GTSNPN and CDR2 SVGIG. The CDR3 goes from the cysteine to the phenylalanine over 15 residues. The DNA shown is the 45-base CDR3, in frame from base 1. V is clipped by 0 bases and J by 13 bases, and the sequence between their germline boundaries is 22 bases long. Library construction relied on the immunoSEQ multiplex PCR assay. Deep sequencing of rearranged TCR beta loci, alongside multiparametric flow cytometry, was used to profile T cell repertoires. The immuneACCESS repertoire file appears here via TCRdb, limited to in-frame rearrangements. These files lack a portion of the clones; in checked studies, under half of the deficit traces to unresolved V genes, and the cause of the others is not known. The sample table lists roughly 30,000 clones, around 81% of them with a count of one. The ten top clones hold under 35% of the sample.

The V and J segments used are TRBV30 and TRBJ2-1; no D gene is confidently identified. The sequencing here drew on peripheral blood, taken from a patient treated with photon-based radiotherapy. This TCR came from a man aged 45-65 years with gastric cancer. The DNA is as follows: TGTGCCTGGAGTGTTTTTACCGAAAAAGGTTTTCGACAGTTCTTC. This codes for CAWSVFTEKGFRQFF.